One and the same sample provided the 11 T cell receptor beta chains below, sequenced in a study of shared clonotypes between healthy human individuals. The assay was immunoSEQ multiplex PCR, and TCRdb's table has in-frame clones only and misses some. The repertoire includes about 610,000 clones, approximately 96% of them detected once, and approximately 0.12% sits in the top ten. CD8 cells regarded as naive lacked CD45RO, were positively chosen for CCR7, and omitted terminally differentiated effector memory CD45RA+ cells. The source material was naive CD8+ T cells sorted from blood. The receptor source for this set is a woman aged 30 to 39 in good health.

The chain recombines TRBV27 with TRBJ2-2; TRBD2 aligns across 8 bases. Trimming at V came to 10 bases and at J to 4 bases, leaving 11 bases not matched to a gene. The CDR3 contains 15 residues. Germline loops: CDR1 MNHEY, CDR2 SMNVEV (reference sequence). This CDR3 is CATKAGGRGTGELFF. CDR3 DNA: TGTGCCACCAAGGCGGGGGGCAGGGGCACCGGGGAGCTGTTTTTT.

On this clone: Other DNA sequences in this specimen translate into the identical CDR3. The rearrangement uses TRBV27 and TRBJ2-2; D may be TRBD2 (5 bases). Trimming cost V 3 bases and J 4 bases, with 6 bases left between them. Germline lookup yields CDR1 MNHEY and CDR2 SMNVEV (reference sequence). The CDR3 is made up of 13 amino acids. CDR3 loop: CASSFTSTGELFF. In nucleotides, the CDR3 is TGTGCCAGCAGTTTTACTAGCACCGGGGAGCTGTTTTTT.

V and J are TRBV2 and TRBJ2-3; D gene ambiguous. V lost 0 bases to trimming and J lost 6 bases, with 7 bases between them. This CDR3 is 13 amino acids long. From germline, CDR1 is SNHLY and CDR2 FYNNEI. For the CDR3, the DNA is TGTGCCAGCAGTGAAGCGCATCGGGATACGCAGTATTTT. This gives the protein CASSEAHRDTQYF.

The V call is TRBV2, the J call TRBJ2-5, with no clear D. CDR3 length: 13 residues. Germline assignment: CDR1 SNHLY and CDR2 FYNNEI. The ends were cut back, 6 bases at V and 5 bases at J, with 13 bases in the middle. The CDR3 sequence: CASREPGTETQYF. CDR3 DNA: TGTGCCAGCAGGGAACCCGGTACGGAGACCCAGTACTTC.

The chain has TRBV28 and TRBJ1-4, with a tentative D call TRBD1 (5 bases). This CDR3 has 15 amino acids. Trimming shortened V by 5 bases and J by 8 bases, and 18 bases separated the two germline ends. Per the germline V gene, CDR1 is MDHEN and CDR2 is SYDVKM. The CDR3 region is CASSEGTARDEKLFF. The CDR3 DNA reads TGTGCCAGCAGTGAAGGGACGGCCAGAGACGAAAAACTGTTTTTT.

The rearrangement links TRBV2 to TRBJ2-3; D unclear. The CDR3 is 16 residues long. Trimming took 3 bases from V and 3 from J, leaving 16 bases between them. The germline V gene has CDR1 SNHLY and CDR2 FYNNEI. The CDR3 loop reads CASSERSGPSTDTQYF. CDR3 nucleotides: TGTGCCAGCAGTGAGCGATCCGGACCGTCTACAGATACGCAGTATTTT.

J is TRBJ2-1 and V is TRBV11-3, with D perhaps being TRBD1 or TRBD2 (5 bases each). CDR3 length: 12 amino acids. Deletions cut 1 base from V and 14 bases from J, with 12 bases between. Germline V gene sequence: CDR1 SGHNT, CDR2 YENEEA. CDR3 bases: TGTGCCAGCAGCTTAGGGACAACGGGGAAGTTCTTC. Amino acids: CASSLGTTGKFF.

This chain joins TRBV4-1 and TRBJ1-5, with unresolved D. V lost 3 bases and J 1 base, leaving 7 bases between the germline ends. Germline CDR1 reads MGHRA; CDR2 reads YSYEKL. The CDR3 spans 14 residues. CDR3 in amino acids: CASSHRGSNQPQHF. DNA of the CDR3: TGCGCCAGCAGCCACCGGGGAAGCAATCAGCCCCAGCATTTT.

The chain has TRBV11-3 and TRBJ2-2, with 9 bases aligning to TRBD1. Germline-derived CDR1 and CDR2 are SGHNT and YENEEA. The ends lost 5 bases at V and 2 bases at J; junction bases unmatched: 3. This CDR3 spans 15 amino acids. CDR3 coding DNA: TGTGCCAGCAGCCTGGGACAGGGAAACACCGGGGAGCTGTTTTTT. Its protein product is CASSLGQGNTGELFF.

The rearrangement uses TRBV27 and TRBJ2-1; D is uncertain. Looked up from germline, CDR1 is MNHEY and CDR2 is SMNVEV (reference sequence). The CDR3 contains 12 residues. V dropped 8 bases and J dropped 1 base, with 6 bases sitting between them. The CDR3, as DNA: TGTGCCAGCCATGCGTCCTACAATGAGCAGTTCTTC. Translating gives CASHASYNEQFF.

The J gene is TRBJ2-1, the V gene TRBV7-9; D unclear. This CDR3 contains 15 residues. Trimming shortened V by 1 base and J by 5 bases, and 12 bases separated the two germline ends. Germline V lookup: CDR1 SEHNR, CDR2 FQNEAQ (reference sequence). The CDR3 region is CASSLGPPVNNEQFF. The CDR3 region has the DNA TGTGCCAGCAGCTTAGGTCCGCCAGTCAACAATGAGCAGTTCTTC.